Here is one T cell receptor beta chain with its context. Its target is not known. This specimen belongs to a study of shared clonotypes between healthy human individuals. Sequencing used immunoSEQ multiplex PCR; TCRdb keeps in-frame clones, though not all of them. Of some 2,400,000 clones listed, roughly 95% are singletons. From germline, CDR1 is SGHRS and CDR2 YFSETQ. V dropped 1 base and J dropped 0; count of bases not matched to a gene: 4. The CDR3 has 15 residues. Overall study results and limits: Across a handful of donors, naive CD4 shared around 5.1%, naive CD8 approximately 3.5%, memory CD4 roughly 2.1%, memory CD8 roughly 0.37%.

The sample taken for sequencing was naive CD4+ T cells sorted from blood. Stated subset: CD45RA+ positively selected. This rearrangement joins TRBV5-1 to TRBJ2-7, with TRBD2 matching over 7 bases. The source of this sequence is a man between 18 and 35 years old in good health. Here the CDR3 reads CASSLSGVSSYEQYF. As DNA, the CDR3 is TGCGCCAGCAGCTTGAGCGGGGTTAGCTCCTACGAGCAGTACTTC.